Below are 17 T cell receptor beta chains sequenced from a single sample in a study of cytomegalovirus exposure and HLA in healthy donors. The study ran its PCR with 60 Vbeta and 13 Jbeta primers. Assay: immunoSEQ multiplex PCR; the TCRdb copy retains only in-frame clones and omits some. The data hold 200,000 to 250,000 clones, with around four fifths observed a single time. Specimen: PBMCs. These TCRs come from a man aged 45 to 65 in good health and CMV-seronegative.

The chain uses TRBV2 and TRBJ2-1; 8 nucleotides agree with TRBD1. V gave up 7 bases and J gave up 12 bases; unmatched junction bases: 5. The CDR3 totals 11 residues. Per germline, CDR1 SNHLY and CDR2 FYNNEI. The CDR3 nucleotides read TGTGCCAGCAAGACAGGGGTTGGGCAGTTCTTC. Translation: CASKTGVGQFF.

The chain joins TRBV6-1 to TRBJ2-3; a possible D gene is TRBD2 (6 bases). The CDR3 covers 14 residues. V shed 8 bases and J shed 2 bases, with 14 bases lying between them. Germline-derived CDR1 and CDR2 are MNHNS and SASEGT. CDR3 loop: CASSLATYTDTQYF. The CDR3 coding sequence is TGTGCCAGCTCGCTAGCGACTTACACAGATACGCAGTATTTT.

The chain links TRBV7-3 to TRBJ2-2; 8 bases map to TRBD2. This CDR3 comprises 14 residues. V dropped 9 bases and J dropped 3; count of bases not matched to a gene: 6. Germline V lookup: CDR1 SGHTA, CDR2 FQGTGA. The CDR3 DNA is TGTGCCAGTAGACGGGAGGGGGACACCGGGGAGCTGTTTTTT. It translates to CASRREGDTGELFF.

The V and J genes are TRBV5-4 and TRBJ2-1, with D tentatively TRBD2 (5 bases). The CDR3 loop spans 13 amino acids. Germline V CDR1 and CDR2: SGHNT, YYREEE (reference sequence). The V end lost 5 bases, the J end lost 7 bases, and 13 bases lay between the germline ends. The CDR3 spells CASSSERRNEQFF. The CDR3, as DNA: TGTGCCAGCAGTTCTGAAAGGAGGAATGAGCAGTTCTTC.

The V call is TRBV19, the J call TRBJ2-7; 9 bases fit TRBD2. From germline, CDR1 is LNHDA and CDR2 SQIVND (reference sequence). Losses at the gene ends were 5 bases for V and 2 bases for J; bases not matched to a gene: 10. The CDR3 runs 16 residues. CDR3: CASSGSLAGRTYEQYF. The CDR3 nucleotides are TGTGCCAGTAGTGGATCCCTAGCGGGACGGACCTACGAGCAGTACTTC. The entire variable domain, with the rest obtained from reference TRBV19 and TRBJ2-7, is as follows: DGGITQSPKYLFRKEGQNVTLSCEQNLNHDAMYWYRQDPGQGLRLIYYSQIVNDFQKGDIAEGYSVSREKKESFPLTVTSAQKNPTAFYLCASSGSLAGRTYEQYFGPGTRLTVT.

The V and J genes are TRBV9 and TRBJ2-6, with D perhaps TRBD1 (6 bases). The length of the CDR3 is 16 residues. Trimming removed 4 bases at V and 4 bases at J, with 15 bases between. From germline, CDR1 is SGDLS and CDR2 YYNGEE. CDR3: CASSYRRGAGANVLTF. The CDR3 DNA reads TGTGCCAGCAGCTACCGCAGGGGAGCCGGGGCCAACGTCCTGACTTTC.

The J gene is TRBJ1-2, the V gene TRBV9, with D possibly being TRBD1 (5 bases). The CDR3 extends over 15 amino acids. Trimming left V 0 bases short and J 4 bases short, with 13 bases between. Per germline, CDR1 SGDLS and CDR2 YYNGEE. The chain's CDR3 is CASSVDTGGGYGYTF. CDR3 nucleotide sequence: TGTGCCAGCAGCGTAGACACTGGGGGAGGCTATGGCTACACCTTC.

Details on this clone: Other nucleotide sequences from this sample produce the same CDR3. V is TRBV18 and J is TRBJ2-5; D is unresolved. In germline, CDR1 is KGHSH, CDR2 LQKENI. This CDR3 comprises 13 residues. V lost 2 bases, J lost 2 bases, and 6 bases lay in between. CDR3 amino acids: CASSPGQQETQYF. The CDR3 nucleotides are TGTGCCAGCTCACCAGGGCAGCAAGAGACCCAGTACTTC.

V gene TRBV30 combines with J gene TRBJ1-1, with TRBD1 as a possible D gene (6 bases). The CDR3 extends over 14 amino acids. Between the trimmed V and J ends, which lost 3 bases and 5 bases, there was a span of 16 bases. CDR1 is GTSNPN, CDR2 SVGIG, per germline (reference sequence). The DNA for the CDR3 is TGTGCCTGGAGCGTGAGGGGGGGAACAACTGAAGCTTTCTTT. Translated: CAWSVRGGTTEAFF.

The chain has TRBV2 and TRBJ2-2, with D possibly being TRBD1 (5 bases). The CDR3 consists of 13 residues. The germline V gene encodes CDR1 SNHLY and CDR2 FYNNEI. The germline V and J ends were trimmed by 6 bases and 4 bases, with 9 bases remaining between them. CDR3 sequence (DNA): TGTGCCAGCAGAAACCAGGGCACCGGGGAGCTGTTTTTT. Its translation is CASRNQGTGELFF.

The chain combines TRBV7-9 with TRBJ2-7; D perhaps matches TRBD1 (7 bases). V lost 5 bases, J lost 3 bases, and 17 bases lay in between. CDR3 size: 15 residues. The germline gives CDR1 SEHNR, CDR2 FQNEAQ (reference sequence). This chain's CDR3 is CASSQGGRLLYEQYF. CDR3 coding DNA: TGTGCCAGCAGCCAGGGGGGTCGGTTACTCTACGAGCAGTACTTC.

The chain recombines TRBV5-8 with TRBJ1-2; TRBD1 aligns across 9 bases. There are 14 residues in the CDR3. The ends lost 4 bases at V and 5 bases at J; junction bases unmatched: 6. The germline CDR1 and CDR2 sequences are SGHTS and YDEGEE. Here the CDR3 DNA reads TGTGCCAGCAGCGAGGGACAGGGAAGGTATGGCTACACCTTC. This sequence encodes CASSEGQGRYGYTF.

The chain employs TRBV7-9 and TRBJ2-1, with a possible D match to TRBD2 (6 bases). The CDR3 runs 15 residues. V lost 1 base and J lost 3, with 10 bases in between. Germline V lookup: CDR1 SEHNR, CDR2 FQNEAQ (reference sequence). CDR3 sequence reads: CASSLDGLIYNEQFF. The CDR3 coding sequence is TGTGCCAGCAGCTTAGATGGACTAATCTACAATGAGCAGTTCTTC.

This chain links TRBV5-6 with TRBJ1-1; 10 bases fit TRBD1. Germline V gives CDR1 SGHDT, CDR2 YYEEEE. This CDR3 contains 15 residues. J was trimmed by 4 bases and V by 4 bases; bases with no gene match: 7. The DNA of the CDR3 is TGTGCCAGCAGCGGCCGGGACAGGGGCCTCACTGAAGCTTTCTTT. Protein: CASSGRDRGLTEAFF.

This rearrangement joins TRBV7-3 to TRBJ1-5; 8 nucleotides line up with TRBD1. The germline gives CDR1 SGHTA, CDR2 FQGTGA. The CDR3 loop spans 17 amino acids. Trimming took 4 bases from V and 0 from J; bases not matched to a gene: 8. DNA of the CDR3: TGTGCCAGCAGCTGGGACAGGTTAGCATATAGCAATCAGCCCCAGCATTTT. Translated, it gives CASSWDRLAYSNQPQHF.

This clone was observed a single time. The chain carries TRBV29-1 and TRBJ2-3, with D maybe TRBD2 (5 bases). This CDR3 comprises 13 residues. The V gene's germline CDR1 is SQVTM and CDR2 ANQGSEA. Trimming cost V 8 bases and J 6 bases, with 18 bases left between them. This CDR3 is CSLPGNVLDTQYF. CDR3 sequence (DNA): TGCAGCCTCCCCGGGAACGTTTTGGATACGCAGTATTTT.

The gene calls are TRBV5-4 and TRBJ1-1; possibly TRBD1 for D (5 bases). This CDR3 has 15 residues. CDR1 SGHNT and CDR2 YYREEE come from the germline V gene (reference sequence). Trimming cost V 1 base and J 3 bases, with 13 bases left between them. The CDR3 here is CASSLIGGGDTEAFF. The CDR3 nucleotides are TGTGCCAGCAGCTTGATCGGGGGAGGGGACACTGAAGCTTTCTTT.